This TCR beta chain appears in the sequencing data of a study of OX40 agonist ivuxolimab in advanced cancers. Study as a whole: The study reported partial responses in three patients: one hepatocellular carcinoma, two cutaneous melanoma.

Looked up from germline, CDR1 is MGHDK and CDR2 is SYGVNS. The CDR3 contains 13 residues. The V gene lost 3 bases and the J gene lost 7 bases, with 12 bases spanning the gap. TCRdb keeps only in-frame clones here, not all; method: immunoSEQ multiplex PCR. Counted here are about 42,000 clones, roughly four fifths occurring once; the ten biggest clones make up 2.6%. This receptor was taken from an adult with an advanced solid tumor such as melanoma, head and neck, liver or kidney cancer. The rearrangement links TRBV25-1 to TRBJ1-2; no clear D. This specimen was CD4+ or CD8+ T cells sorted from blood, taken in a trial of the OX40 agonist ivuxolimab. For the CDR3, the DNA is TGTGCCAGCAGTGACCCCGGCGCGGGTGGCTACACCTTC. This gives the protein CASSDPGAGGYTF.